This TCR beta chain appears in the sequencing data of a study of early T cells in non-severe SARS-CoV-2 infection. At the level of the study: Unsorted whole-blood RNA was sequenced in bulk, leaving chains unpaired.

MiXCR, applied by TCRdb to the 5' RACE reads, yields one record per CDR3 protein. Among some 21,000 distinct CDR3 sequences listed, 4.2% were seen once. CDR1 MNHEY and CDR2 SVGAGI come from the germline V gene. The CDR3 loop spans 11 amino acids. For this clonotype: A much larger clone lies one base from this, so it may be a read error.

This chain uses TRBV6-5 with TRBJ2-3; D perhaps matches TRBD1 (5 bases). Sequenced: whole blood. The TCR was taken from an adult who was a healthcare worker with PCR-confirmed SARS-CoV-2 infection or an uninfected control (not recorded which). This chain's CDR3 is CVSSKGDTQYF. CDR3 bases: TGTGTCAGCAGTAAGGGGGATACGCAGTATTTT.